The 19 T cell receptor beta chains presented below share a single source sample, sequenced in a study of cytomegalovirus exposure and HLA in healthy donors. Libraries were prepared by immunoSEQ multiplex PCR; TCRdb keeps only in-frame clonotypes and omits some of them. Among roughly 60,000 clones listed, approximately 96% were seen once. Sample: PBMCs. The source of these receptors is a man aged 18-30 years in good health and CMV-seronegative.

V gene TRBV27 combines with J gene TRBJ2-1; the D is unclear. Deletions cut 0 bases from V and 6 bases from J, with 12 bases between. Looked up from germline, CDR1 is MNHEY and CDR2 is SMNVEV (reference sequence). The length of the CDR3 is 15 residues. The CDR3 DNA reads TGTGCCAGCAGTTTATCGTATCACGAGGCCAATGAGCAGTTCTTC. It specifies CASSLSYHEANEQFF.

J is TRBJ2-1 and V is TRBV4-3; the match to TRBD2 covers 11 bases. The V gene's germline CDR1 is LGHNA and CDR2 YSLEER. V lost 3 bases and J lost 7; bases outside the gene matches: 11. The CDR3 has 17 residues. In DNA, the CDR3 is TGCGCCAGCAGCCACGGAGTACTAGCGGGAGAGGGTAATGAGCAGTTCTTC. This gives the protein CASSHGVLAGEGNEQFF.

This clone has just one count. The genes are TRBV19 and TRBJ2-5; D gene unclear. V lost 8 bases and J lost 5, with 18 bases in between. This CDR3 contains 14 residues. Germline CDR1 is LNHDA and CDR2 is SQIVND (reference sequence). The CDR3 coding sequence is TGTGCCAGTTCATATCATCAGGATTTCGAGACCCAGTACTTC. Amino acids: CASSYHQDFETQYF. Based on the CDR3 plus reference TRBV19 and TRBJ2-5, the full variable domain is DGGITQSPKYLFRKEGQNVTLSCEQNLNHDAMYWYRQDPGQGLRLIYYSQIVNDFQKGDIAEGYSVSREKKESFPLTVTSAQKNPTAFYLCASSYHQDFETQYFGPGTRLLVL.

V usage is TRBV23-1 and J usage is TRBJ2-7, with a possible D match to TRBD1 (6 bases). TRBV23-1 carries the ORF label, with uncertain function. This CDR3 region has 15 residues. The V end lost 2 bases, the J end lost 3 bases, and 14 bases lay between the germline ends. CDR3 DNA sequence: TGCGCCAGCAGTCAAAACATGGGACACCTCTACGAGCAGTACTTC. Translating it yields CASSQNMGHLYEQYF.

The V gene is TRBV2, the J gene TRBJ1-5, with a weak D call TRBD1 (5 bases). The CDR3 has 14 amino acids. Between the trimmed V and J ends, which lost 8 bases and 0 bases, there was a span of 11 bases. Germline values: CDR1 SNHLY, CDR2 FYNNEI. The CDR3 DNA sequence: TGTGCCAGCGGTGGACAATATAGCAATCAGCCCCAGCATTTT. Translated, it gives CASGGQYSNQPQHF.

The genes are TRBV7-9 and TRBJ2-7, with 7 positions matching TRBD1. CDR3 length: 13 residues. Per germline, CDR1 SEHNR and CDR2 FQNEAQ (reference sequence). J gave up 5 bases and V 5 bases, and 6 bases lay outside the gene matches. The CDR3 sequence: CASSPQDRDEQYF. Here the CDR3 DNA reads TGTGCCAGCAGCCCTCAAGACAGGGACGAGCAGTACTTC. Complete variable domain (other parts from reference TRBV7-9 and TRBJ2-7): DTGVSQNPRHKITKRGQNVTFRCDPISEHNRLYWYRQTLGQGPEFLTYFQNEAQLEKSRLLSDRFSAERPKGSFSTLEIQRTEQGDSAMYLCASSPQDRDEQYFGPGTRLTVT.

CDR3 amino acids: CASSSRRAGQETQYF. The CDR3 DNA reads TGTGCCAGCAGCTCCCGGCGTGCGGGGCAAGAGACCCAGTACTTC. The V and J genes are TRBV5-4 and TRBJ2-5; a possible D gene is TRBD2 (6 bases). CDR1 and CDR2 from the germline V gene are SGHNT and YYREEE (reference sequence). V gave up 3 bases and J gave up 2 bases, with 14 bases separating them. The CDR3 runs 15 residues.

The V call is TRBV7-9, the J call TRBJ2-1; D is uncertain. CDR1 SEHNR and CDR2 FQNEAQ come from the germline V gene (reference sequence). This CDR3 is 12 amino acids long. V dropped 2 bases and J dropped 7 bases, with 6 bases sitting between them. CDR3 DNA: TGTGCCAGCAGCTTATTTCAAAATGAGCAGTTCTTC. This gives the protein CASSLFQNEQFF.

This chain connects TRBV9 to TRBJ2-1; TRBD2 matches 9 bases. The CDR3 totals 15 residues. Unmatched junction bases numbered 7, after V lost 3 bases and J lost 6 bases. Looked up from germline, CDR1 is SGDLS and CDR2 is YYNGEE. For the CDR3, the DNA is TGTGCCAGCAGCGAGAGGGGAGCGGGAGGCAATGAGCAGTTCTTC. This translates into CASSERGAGGNEQFF. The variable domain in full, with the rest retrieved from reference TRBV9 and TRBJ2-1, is DSGVTQTPKHLITATGQRVTLRCSPRSGDLSVYWYQQSLDQGLQFLIQYYNGEERAKGNILERFSAQQFPDLHSELNLSSLELGDSALYFCASSERGAGGNEQFFGPGTRLTVL.

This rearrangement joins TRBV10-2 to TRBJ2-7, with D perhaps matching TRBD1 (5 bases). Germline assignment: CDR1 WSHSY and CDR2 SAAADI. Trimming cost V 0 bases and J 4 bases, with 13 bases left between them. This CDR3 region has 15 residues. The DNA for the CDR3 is TGCGCCAGCAGTGAGTCGGGGCTAGTCTCTTACGAGCAGTACTTC. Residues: CASSESGLVSYEQYF.

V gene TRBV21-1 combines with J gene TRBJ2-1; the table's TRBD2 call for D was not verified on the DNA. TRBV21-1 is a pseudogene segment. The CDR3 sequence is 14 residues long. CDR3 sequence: CASSKRGGGNEQFF. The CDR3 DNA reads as TGTGCCAGCAGCAAACGAGGCGGAGGCAATGAGCAGTTCTTC.

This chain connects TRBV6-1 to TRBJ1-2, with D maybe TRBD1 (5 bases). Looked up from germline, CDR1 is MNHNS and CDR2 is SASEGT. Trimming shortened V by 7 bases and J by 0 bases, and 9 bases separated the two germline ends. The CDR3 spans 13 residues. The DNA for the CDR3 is TGTGCCAGCAAATCAGGGCCTAACTATGGCTACACCTTC. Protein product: CASKSGPNYGYTF.

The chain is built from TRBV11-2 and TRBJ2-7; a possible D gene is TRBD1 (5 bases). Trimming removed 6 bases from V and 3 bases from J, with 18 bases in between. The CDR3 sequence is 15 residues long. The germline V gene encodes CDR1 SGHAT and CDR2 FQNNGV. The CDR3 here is CASRSWQGESYEQYF. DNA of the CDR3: TGTGCCAGCAGATCTTGGCAGGGTGAAAGCTACGAGCAGTACTTC.

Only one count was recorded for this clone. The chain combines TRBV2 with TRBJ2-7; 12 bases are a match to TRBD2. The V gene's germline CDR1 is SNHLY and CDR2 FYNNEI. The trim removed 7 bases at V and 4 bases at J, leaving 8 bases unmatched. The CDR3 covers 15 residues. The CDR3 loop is CASKGLAGGPYEQYF. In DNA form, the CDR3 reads TGTGCCAGCAAGGGTCTAGCGGGAGGGCCATACGAGCAGTACTTC.

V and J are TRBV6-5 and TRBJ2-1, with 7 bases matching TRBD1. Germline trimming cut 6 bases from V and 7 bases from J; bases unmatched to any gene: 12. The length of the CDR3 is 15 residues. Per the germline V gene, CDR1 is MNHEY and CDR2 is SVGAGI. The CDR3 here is CASSTTGRRRNEQFF. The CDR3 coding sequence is TGTGCCAGCAGCACGACAGGGCGTAGGCGTAATGAGCAGTTCTTC.

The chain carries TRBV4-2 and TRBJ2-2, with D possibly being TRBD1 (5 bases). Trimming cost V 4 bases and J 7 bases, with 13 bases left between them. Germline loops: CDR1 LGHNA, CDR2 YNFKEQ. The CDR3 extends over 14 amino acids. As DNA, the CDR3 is TGTGCCAGCAGCCCTGAAAGGGGTAGCGGGGAGCTGTTTTTT. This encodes CASSPERGSGELFF.

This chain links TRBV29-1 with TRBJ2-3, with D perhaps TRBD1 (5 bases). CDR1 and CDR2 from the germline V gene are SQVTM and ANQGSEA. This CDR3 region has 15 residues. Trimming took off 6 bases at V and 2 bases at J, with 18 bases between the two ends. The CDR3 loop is CSVEDTTSPTDTQYF. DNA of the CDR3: TGCAGCGTAGAGGACACGACATCCCCCACAGATACGCAGTATTTT.

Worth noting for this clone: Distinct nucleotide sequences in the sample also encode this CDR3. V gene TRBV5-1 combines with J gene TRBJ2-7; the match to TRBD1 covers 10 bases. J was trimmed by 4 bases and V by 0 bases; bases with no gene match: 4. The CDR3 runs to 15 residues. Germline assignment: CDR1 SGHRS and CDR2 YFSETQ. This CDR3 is CASSLEGTGVYEQYF. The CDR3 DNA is TGCGCCAGCAGCTTGGAGGGGACAGGGGTTTACGAGCAGTACTTC. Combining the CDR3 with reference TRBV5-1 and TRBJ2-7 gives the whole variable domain KAGVTQTPRYLIKTRGQQVTLSCSPISGHRSVSWYQQTPGQGLQFLFEYFSETQRNKGNFPGRFSGRQFSNSRSEMNVSTLELGDSALYLCASSLEGTGVYEQYFGPGTRLTVT.

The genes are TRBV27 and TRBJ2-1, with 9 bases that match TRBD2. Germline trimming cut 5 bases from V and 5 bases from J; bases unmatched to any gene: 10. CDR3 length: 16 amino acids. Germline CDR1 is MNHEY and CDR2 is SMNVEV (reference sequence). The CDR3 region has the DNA TGTGCCAGCAGTGCAATTAGCGGGAGAGAGGACAATGAGCAGTTCTTC. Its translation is CASSAISGREDNEQFF.